This TCR beta chain was identified during a study of tumor and adjacent non-tumor tissue in lung cancer. The wider study: Patients comprised 12 adenocarcinoma, a couple of squamous cell carcinoma and 1 small cell lung cancer.

The template was RNA from unsorted bulk tissue. Donors were chemotherapy-naive, newly diagnosed lung cancer surgical patients in China, August–late 2014. Study-wide points: Normal lung showed higher cumulative top 100 clone frequency than tumor. TCR diversity was significantly greater in tumor than normal lung tissue.

Of note for this clonotype: Its antigen is unidentified.

A modified ARM-PCR protocol with three rounds of nested PCR amplified TCRbeta. A single record per CDR3 protein comes from TCRdb applying MiXCR to the multiplex PCR reads. The table has about 110,000 distinct CDR3 sequences, 84% seen once. CDR3 length: 11 residues. CDR1 and CDR2 from the germline V gene are SGHDN and FVKESK. The ends lost 10 bases at V and 7 bases at J; junction bases unmatched: 5. This sequence joins TRBV14 and TRBJ2-5; 8 bases fit TRBD2. The TCR sequence derives from a man between 65 and 80 years old with non-small cell lung cancer. The specimen was lung tumor tissue. For the CDR3, the DNA is TGTGCCAATAGCCTAGCGGGGACCCAGTACTTC. It codes for CANSLAGTQYF.